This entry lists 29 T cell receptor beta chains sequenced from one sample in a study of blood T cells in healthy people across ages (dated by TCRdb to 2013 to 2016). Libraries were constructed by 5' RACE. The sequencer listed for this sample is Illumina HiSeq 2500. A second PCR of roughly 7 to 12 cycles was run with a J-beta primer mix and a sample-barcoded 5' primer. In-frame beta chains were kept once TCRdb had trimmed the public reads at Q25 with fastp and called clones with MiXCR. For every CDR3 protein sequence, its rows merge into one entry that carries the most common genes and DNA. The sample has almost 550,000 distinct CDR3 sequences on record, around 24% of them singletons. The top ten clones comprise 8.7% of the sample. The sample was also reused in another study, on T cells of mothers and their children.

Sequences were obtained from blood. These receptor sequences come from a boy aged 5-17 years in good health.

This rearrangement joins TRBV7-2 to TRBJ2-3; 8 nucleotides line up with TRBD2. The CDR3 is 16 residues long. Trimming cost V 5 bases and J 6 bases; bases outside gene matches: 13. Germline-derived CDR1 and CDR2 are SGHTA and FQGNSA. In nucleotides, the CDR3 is TGTGCCAGCAGCCCTTTTGCGGGGGGCTCAGCGGATACGCAGTATTTT. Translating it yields CASSPFAGGSADTQYF.

CDR3 amino acids: CASSYSTGSYERYF. CDR3 coding DNA: TGTGCCAGCAGTTACTCTACGGGATCCTACGAGCGGTACTTC. This sequence joins TRBV6-2 or TRBV6-3 and TRBJ2-5, with a weak D call TRBD2 (5 bases). In germline, CDR1 is MNHEY, CDR2 SVGEGT. Trimming left V 0 bases short and J 13 bases short, with 18 bases between. The CDR3 totals 14 residues.

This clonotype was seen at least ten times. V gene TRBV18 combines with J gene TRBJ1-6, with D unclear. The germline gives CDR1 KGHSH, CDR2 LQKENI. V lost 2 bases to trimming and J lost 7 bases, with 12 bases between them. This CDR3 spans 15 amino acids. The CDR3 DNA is TGTGCCAGCTCACCATCGAGGGCCCACAATTCACCCCTCCACTTT. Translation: CASSPSRAHNSPLHF.

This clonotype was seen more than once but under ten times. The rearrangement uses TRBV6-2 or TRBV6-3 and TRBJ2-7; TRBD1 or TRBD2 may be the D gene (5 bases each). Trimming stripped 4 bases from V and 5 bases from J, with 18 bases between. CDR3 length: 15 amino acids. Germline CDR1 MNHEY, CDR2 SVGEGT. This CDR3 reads CASSFTTRGAHEQYF. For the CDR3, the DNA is TGTGCCAGCAGTTTTACCACGAGAGGGGCCCACGAGCAGTACTTC.

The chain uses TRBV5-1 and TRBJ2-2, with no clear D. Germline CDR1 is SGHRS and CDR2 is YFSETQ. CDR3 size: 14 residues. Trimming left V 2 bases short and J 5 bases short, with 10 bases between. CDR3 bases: TGCGCCAGCAGCTTCCACAGCGATACCGGGGAGCTGTTTTTT. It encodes CASSFHSDTGELFF.

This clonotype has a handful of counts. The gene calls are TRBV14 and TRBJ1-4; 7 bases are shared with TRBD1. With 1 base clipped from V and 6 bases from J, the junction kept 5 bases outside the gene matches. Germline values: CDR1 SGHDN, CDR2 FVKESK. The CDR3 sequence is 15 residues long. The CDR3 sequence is CASSQGTGVDEKLFF. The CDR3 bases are TGTGCCAGCAGCCAAGGAACAGGGGTTGATGAAAAACTGTTTTTT.

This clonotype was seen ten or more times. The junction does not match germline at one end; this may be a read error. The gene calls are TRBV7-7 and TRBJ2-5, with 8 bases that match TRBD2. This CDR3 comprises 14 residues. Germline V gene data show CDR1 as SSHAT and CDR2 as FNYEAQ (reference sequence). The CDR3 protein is CASSQDAGGETQYF. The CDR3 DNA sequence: TGTGCTAGCAGCCAGGACGCGGGAGGAGAGACCCAGTACTTC.

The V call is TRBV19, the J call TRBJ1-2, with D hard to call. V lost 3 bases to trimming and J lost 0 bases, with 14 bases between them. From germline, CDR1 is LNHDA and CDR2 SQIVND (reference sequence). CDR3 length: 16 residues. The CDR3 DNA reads TGTGCCAGTAGTATCGGAGTAGGAACTACTAACTATGGCTACACCTTC. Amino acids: CASSIGVGTTNYGYTF. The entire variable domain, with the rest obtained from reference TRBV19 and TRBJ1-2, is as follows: DGGITQSPKYLFRKEGQNVTLSCEQNLNHDAMYWYRQDPGQGLRLIYYSQIVNDFQKGDIAEGYSVSREKKESFPLTVTSAQKNPTAFYLCASSIGVGTTNYGYTFGSGTRLTVV.

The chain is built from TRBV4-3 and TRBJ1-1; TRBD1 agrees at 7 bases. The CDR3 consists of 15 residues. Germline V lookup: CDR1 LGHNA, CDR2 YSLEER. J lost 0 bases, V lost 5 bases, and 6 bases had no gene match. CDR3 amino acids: CASSGGTAMNTEAFF. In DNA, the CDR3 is TGCGCCAGCAGCGGCGGGACAGCCATGAACACTGAAGCTTTCTTT.

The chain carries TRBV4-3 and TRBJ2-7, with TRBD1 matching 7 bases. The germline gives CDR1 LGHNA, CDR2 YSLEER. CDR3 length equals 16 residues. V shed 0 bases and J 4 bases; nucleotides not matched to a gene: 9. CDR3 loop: CASSQDTGTVLYEQYF. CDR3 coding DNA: TGCGCCAGCAGCCAAGATACGGGGACAGTCCTTTACGAGCAGTACTTC.

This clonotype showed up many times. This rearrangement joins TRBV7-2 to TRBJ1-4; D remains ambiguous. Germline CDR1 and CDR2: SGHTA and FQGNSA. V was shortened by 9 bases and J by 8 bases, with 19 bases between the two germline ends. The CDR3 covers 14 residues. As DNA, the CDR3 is TGTGCCAGTCGAAAGGGCCCCGGGGAAGAAAAACTGTTTTTT. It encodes CASRKGPGEEKLFF.

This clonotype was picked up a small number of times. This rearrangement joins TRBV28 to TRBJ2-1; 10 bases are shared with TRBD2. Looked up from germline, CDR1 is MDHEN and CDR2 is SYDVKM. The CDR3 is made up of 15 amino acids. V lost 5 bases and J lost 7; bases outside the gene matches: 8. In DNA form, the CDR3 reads TGTGCCAGCAGTGCCTGGACTAGCGGACGTAATGAGCAGTTCTTC. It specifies CASSAWTSGRNEQFF.

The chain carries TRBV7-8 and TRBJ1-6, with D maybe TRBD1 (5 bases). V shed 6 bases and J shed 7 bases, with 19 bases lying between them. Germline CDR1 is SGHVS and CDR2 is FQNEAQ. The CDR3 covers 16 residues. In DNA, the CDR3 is TGTGCCAGCAGGGCTCCTTGGGACGGATTGAATTCACCCCTCCACTTT. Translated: CASRAPWDGLNSPLHF.

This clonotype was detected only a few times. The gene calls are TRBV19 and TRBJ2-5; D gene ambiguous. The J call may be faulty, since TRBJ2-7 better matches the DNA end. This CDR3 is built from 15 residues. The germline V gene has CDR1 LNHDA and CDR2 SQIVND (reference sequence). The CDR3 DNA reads TGTGCCAGTAGTGCCGACTCCTCTGCCTCCTACGAGCAGTACTTC. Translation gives CASSADSSASYEQYF.

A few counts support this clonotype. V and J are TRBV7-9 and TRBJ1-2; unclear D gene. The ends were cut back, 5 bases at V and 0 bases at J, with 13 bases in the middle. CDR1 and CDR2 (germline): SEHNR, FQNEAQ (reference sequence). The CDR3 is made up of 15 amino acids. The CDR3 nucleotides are TGTGCCAGCAGCCCGCGCGGTGGCACTAACTATGGCTACACCTTC. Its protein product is CASSPRGGTNYGYTF. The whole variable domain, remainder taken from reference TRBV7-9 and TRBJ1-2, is DTGVSQNPRHKITKRGQNVTFRCDPISEHNRLYWYRQTLGQGPEFLTYFQNEAQLEKSRLLSDRFSAERPKGSFSTLEIQRTEQGDSAMYLCASSPRGGTNYGYTFGSGTRLTVV.

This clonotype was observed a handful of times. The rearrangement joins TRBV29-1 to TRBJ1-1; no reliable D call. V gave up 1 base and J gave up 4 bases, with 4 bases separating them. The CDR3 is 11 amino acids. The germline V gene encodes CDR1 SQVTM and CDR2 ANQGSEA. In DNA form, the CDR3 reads TGCAGCGTTGAAGGGCCCACTGAAGCTTTCTTT. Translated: CSVEGPTEAFF.

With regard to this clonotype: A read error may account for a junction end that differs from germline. CDR3 loop: CASSLALRQLLNTEALF. The CDR3 DNA sequence: TGTGCCAGCAGCTTAGCGCTTCGGCAGCTATTGAACACTGAAGCTCTCTTT. The chain has TRBV7-9 and TRBJ1-1; the D is unclear. Germline V lookup: CDR1 SEHNR, CDR2 FQNEAQ (reference sequence). This CDR3 contains 17 residues.

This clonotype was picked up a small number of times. DNA for the CDR3: TGCAGCGTTGTGAGGGGGACAGATACGCAGTATTTT. Translated, it gives CSVVRGTDTQYF. The genes are TRBV29-1 and TRBJ2-3; D perhaps matches TRBD1 (6 bases). Germline-derived CDR1 and CDR2 are SQVTM and ANQGSEA. The CDR3 extends over 12 amino acids. V was pared by 4 bases and J by 3 bases, with 8 bases between.

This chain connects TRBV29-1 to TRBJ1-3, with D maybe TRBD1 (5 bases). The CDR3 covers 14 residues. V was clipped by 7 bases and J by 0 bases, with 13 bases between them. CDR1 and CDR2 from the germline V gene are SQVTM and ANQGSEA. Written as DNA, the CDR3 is TGCAGCGCCTCTCGGGGGGTCTCTGGAAACACCATATATTTT. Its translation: CSASRGVSGNTIYF. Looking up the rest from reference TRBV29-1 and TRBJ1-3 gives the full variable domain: SAVISQKPSRDICQRGTSLTIQCQVDSQVTMMFWYRQQPGQSLTLIATANQGSEATYESGFVIDKFPISRPNLTFSTLTVSNMSPEDSSIYLCSASRGVSGNTIYFGEGSWLTVV.

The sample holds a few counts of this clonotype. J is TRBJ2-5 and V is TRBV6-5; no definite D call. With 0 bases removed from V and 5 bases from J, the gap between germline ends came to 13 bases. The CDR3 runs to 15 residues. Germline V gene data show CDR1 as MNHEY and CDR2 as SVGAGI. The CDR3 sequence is CASSYSGTGLETQYF. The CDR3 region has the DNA TGTGCCAGCAGTTACTCTGGAACTGGGTTGGAGACCCAGTACTTC.

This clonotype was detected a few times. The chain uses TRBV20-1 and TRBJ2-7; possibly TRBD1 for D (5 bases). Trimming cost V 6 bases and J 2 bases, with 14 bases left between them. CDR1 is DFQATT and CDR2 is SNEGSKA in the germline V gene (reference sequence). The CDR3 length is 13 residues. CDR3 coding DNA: TGCAGTGCCCTCGACAGACCAGCCTACGAGCAGTACTTC. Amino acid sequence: CSALDRPAYEQYF.

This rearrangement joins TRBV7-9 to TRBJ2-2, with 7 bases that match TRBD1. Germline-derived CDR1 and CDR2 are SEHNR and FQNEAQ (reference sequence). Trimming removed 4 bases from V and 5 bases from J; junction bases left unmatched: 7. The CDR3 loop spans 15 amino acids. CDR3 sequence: CASSSPRGMTGELFF. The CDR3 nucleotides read TGTGCCAGCAGCTCACCCAGGGGGATGACCGGGGAGCTGTTTTTT.

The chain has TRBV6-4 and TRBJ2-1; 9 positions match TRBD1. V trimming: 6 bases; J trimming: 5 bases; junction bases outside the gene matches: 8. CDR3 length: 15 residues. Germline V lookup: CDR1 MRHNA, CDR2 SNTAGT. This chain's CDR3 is CASSRDRARNNEQFF. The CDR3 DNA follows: TGTGCCAGCAGCAGGGACAGGGCTCGGAACAATGAGCAGTTCTTC.

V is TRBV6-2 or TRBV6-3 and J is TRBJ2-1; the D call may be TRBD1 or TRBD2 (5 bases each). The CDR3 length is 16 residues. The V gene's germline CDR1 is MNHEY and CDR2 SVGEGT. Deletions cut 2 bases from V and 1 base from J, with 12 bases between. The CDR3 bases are TGTGCCAGCAGTTACAATGAGGGGTGGTCCTACAATGAGCAGTTCTTC. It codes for CASSYNEGWSYNEQFF.

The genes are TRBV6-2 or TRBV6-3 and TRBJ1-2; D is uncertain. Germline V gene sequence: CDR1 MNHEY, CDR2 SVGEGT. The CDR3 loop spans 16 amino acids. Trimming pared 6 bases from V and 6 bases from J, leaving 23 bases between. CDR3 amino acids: CASRIRGRSDLDGYTF. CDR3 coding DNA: TGTGCCAGCAGAATACGCGGGAGATCCGATCTGGATGGCTACACCTTC.

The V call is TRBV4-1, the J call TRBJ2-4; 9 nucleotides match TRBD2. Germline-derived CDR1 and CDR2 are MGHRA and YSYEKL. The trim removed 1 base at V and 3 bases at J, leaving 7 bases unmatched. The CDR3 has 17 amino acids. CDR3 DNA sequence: TGCGCCAGCAGCCAAGGTCCAGCGGGAGGAGGCAAAAACATTCAGTACTTC. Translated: CASSQGPAGGGKNIQYF.

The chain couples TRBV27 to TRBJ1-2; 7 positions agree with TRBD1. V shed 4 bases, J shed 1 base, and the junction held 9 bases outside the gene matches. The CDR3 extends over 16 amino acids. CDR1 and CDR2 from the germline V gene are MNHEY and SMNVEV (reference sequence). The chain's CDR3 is CASSSRTDRFNYGYTF. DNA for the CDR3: TGTGCCAGCAGTTCACGTACGGACAGGTTTAACTATGGCTACACCTTC.

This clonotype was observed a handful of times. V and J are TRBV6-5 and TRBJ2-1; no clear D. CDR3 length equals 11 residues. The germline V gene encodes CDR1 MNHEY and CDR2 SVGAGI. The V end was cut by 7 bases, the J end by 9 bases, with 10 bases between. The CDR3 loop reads CASTQNSEQFF. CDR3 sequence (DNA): TGTGCCAGCACCCAAAATAGTGAGCAGTTCTTC.

This chain's CDR3 is CSAPSPTGGAEAFF. CDR3 bases: TGCAGTGCTCCCTCCCCGACGGGTGGGGCTGAAGCTTTCTTT. The chain links TRBV20-1 to TRBJ1-1; D is unresolved. This CDR3 has 14 amino acids. Deletions cut 5 bases from V and 6 bases from J, with 19 bases between. Germline CDR1 and CDR2: DFQATT and SNEGSKA (reference sequence).